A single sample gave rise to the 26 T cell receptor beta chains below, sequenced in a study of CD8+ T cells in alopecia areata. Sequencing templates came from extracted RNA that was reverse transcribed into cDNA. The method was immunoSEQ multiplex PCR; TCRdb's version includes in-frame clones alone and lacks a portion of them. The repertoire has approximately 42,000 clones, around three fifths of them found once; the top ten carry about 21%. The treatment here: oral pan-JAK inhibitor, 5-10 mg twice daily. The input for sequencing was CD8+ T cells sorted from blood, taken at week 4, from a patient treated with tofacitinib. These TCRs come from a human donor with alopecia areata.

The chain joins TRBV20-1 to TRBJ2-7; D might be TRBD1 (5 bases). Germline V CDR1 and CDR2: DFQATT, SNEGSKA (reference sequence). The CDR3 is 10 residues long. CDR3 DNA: TGCAGCCCGAAGGGGCCCGAGCAGTACTTC. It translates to CSPKGPEQYF.

The CDR3 DNA follows: TGTGCCAGCAGTTTTGACAGGGGGGCTGGCTACACCTTC. This codes for CASSFDRGAGYTF. The chain combines TRBV27 with TRBJ1-2, with 9 bases lining up with TRBD1. Germline CDR1 MNHEY, CDR2 SMNVEV (reference sequence). This CDR3 region has 13 residues. Trimming removed 3 bases from V and 7 bases from J; junction bases left unmatched: 3.

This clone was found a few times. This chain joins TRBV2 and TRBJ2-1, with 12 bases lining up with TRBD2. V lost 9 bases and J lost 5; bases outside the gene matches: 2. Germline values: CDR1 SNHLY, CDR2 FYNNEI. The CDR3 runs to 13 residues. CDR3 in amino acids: CASRLAGDNEQFF. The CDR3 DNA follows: TGTGCCAGTCGACTAGCGGGGGACAATGAGCAGTTCTTC. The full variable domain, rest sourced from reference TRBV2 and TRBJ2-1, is EPEVTQTPSHQVTQMGQEVILRCVPISNHLYFYWYRQILGQKVEFLVSFYNNEISEKSEIFDDQFSVERPDGSNFTLKIRSTKLEDSAMYFCASRLAGDNEQFFGPGTRLTVL.

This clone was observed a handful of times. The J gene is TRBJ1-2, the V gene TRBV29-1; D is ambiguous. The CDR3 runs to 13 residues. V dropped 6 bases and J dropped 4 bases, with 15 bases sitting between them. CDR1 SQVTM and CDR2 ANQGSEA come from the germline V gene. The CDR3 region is CSVYDGSAYGYTF. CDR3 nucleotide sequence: TGCAGCGTGTATGACGGTTCCGCCTATGGCTACACCTTC.

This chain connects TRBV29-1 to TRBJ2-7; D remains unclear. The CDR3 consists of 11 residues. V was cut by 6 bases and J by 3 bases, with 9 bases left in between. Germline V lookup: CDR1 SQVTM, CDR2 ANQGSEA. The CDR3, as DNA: TGCAGCGTAAGTCAGAGCTACGAGCAGTACTTC. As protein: CSVSQSYEQYF.

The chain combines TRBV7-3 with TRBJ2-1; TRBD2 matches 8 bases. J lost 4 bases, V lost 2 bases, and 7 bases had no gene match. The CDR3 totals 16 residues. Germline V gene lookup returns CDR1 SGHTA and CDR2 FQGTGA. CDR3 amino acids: CASSLGGSGAYNEQFF. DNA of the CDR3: TGTGCCAGCAGCTTAGGTGGTAGCGGGGCATACAATGAGCAGTTCTTC.

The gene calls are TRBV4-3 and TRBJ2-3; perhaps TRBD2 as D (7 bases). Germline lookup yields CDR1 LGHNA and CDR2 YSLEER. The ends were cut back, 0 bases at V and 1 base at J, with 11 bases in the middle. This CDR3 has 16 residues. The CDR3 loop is CASSQEGGLGTDTQYF. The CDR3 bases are TGCGCCAGCAGCCAAGAGGGGGGGCTTGGCACAGATACGCAGTATTTT.

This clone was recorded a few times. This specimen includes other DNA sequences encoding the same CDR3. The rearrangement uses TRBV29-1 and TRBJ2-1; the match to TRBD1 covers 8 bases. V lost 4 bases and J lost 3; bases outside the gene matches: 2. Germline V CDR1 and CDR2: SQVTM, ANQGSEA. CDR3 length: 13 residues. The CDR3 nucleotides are TGCAGCGTTGCAGGGGGCCTCTACAATGAGCAGTTCTTC. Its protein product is CSVAGGLYNEQFF.

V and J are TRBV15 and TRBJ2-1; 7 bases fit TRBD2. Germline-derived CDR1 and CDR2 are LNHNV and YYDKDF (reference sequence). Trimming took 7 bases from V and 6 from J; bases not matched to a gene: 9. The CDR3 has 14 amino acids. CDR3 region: CATKWTSGTNEQFF. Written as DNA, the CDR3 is TGTGCCACCAAGTGGACTAGTGGGACCAATGAGCAGTTCTTC.

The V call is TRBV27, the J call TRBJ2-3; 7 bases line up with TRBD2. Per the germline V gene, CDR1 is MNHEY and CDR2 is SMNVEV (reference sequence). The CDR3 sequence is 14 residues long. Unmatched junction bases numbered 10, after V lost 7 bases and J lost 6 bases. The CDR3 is CASTQTSLSDTQYF. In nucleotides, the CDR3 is TGTGCCAGCACCCAGACTAGCTTGTCGGATACGCAGTATTTT.

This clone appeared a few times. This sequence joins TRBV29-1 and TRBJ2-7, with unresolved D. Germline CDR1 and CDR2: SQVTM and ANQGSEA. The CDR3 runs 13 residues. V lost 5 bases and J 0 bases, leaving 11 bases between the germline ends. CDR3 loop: CSVTDGFSYEQYF. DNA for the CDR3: TGCAGCGTTACGGACGGATTCTCCTACGAGCAGTACTTC.

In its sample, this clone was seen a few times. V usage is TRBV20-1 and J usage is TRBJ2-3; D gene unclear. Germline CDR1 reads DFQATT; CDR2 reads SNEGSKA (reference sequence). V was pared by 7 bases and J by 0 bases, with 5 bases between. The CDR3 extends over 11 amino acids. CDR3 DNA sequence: TGCAGTGGGACGAGCACAGATACGCAGTATTTT. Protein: CSGTSTDTQYF.

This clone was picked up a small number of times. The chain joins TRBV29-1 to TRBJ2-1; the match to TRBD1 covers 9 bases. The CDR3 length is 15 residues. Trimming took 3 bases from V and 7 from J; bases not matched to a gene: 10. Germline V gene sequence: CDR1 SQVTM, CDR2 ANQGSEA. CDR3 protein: CSVDGTGQVGNEQFF. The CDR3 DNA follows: TGCAGCGTTGACGGGACAGGGCAGGTCGGAAATGAGCAGTTCTTC.

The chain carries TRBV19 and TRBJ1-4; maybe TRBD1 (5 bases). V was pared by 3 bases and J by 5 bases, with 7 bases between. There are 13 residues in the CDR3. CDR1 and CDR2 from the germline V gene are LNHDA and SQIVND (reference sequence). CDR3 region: CASSINRNEKLFF. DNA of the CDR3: TGTGCCAGTAGTATCAACAGGAATGAAAAACTGTTTTTT.

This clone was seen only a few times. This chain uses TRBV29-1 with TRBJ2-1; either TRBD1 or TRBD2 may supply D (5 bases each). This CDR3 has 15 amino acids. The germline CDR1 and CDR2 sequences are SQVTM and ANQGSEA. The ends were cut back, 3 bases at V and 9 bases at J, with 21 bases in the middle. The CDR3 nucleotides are TGCAGCGTTGATCGGGGTAGCAGGGTTATCGGTGAGCAGTTCTTC. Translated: CSVDRGSRVIGEQFF.

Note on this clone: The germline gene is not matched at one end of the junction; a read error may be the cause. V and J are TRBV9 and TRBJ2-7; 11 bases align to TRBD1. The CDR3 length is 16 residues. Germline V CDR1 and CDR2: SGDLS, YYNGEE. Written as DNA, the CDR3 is TGTGCCAGCAGCGCACGGACAGGGGGCGTCTCCAACGAGCAGTACTTC. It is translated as CASSARTGGVSNEQYF.

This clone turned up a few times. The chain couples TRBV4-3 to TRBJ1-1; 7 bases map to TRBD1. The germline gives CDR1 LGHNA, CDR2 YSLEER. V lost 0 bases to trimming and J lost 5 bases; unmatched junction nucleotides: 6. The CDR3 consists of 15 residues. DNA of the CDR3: TGCGCCAGCAGCCAAGAGACAGGGCAGTTGACTGAAGCTTTCTTT. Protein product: CASSQETGQLTEAFF.

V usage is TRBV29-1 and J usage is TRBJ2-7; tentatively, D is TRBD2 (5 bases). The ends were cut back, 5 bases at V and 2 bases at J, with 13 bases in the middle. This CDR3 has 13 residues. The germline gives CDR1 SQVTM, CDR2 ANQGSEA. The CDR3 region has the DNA TGCAGCGTTCGAGGGCAGCCGACCTACGAGCAGTACTTC. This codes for CSVRGQPTYEQYF.

Written as DNA, the CDR3 is TGCAGCGTAGGGACACAATCGAACACCGGGGAGCTGTTTTTT. It yields the protein CSVGTQSNTGELFF. The chain has TRBV29-1 and TRBJ2-2; tentative D call: TRBD1 (6 bases). The CDR3 is 14 residues long. Germline V lookup: CDR1 SQVTM, CDR2 ANQGSEA. Trimming stripped 6 bases from V and 0 bases from J, with 11 bases between.

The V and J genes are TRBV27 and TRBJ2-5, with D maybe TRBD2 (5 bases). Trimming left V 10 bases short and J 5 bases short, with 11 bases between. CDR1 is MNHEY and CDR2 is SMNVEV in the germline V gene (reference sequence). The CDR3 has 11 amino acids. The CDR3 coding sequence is TGTGCCACGGCAGGCGGGGAGACCCAGTACTTC. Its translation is CATAGGETQYF.

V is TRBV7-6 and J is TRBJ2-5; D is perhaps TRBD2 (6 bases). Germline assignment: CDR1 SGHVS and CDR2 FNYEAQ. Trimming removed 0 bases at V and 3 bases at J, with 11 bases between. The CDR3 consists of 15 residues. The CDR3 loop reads CASSLALAVEETQYF. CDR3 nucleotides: TGTGCCAGCAGCTTAGCGTTAGCGGTGGAAGAGACCCAGTACTTC.

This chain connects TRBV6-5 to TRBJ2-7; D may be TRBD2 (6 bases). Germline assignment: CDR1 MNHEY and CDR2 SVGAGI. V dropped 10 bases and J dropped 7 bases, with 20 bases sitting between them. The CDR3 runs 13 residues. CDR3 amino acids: CATALGRGSEQYF. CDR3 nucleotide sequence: TGTGCCACCGCACTTGGGCGGGGAAGTGAGCAGTACTTC.

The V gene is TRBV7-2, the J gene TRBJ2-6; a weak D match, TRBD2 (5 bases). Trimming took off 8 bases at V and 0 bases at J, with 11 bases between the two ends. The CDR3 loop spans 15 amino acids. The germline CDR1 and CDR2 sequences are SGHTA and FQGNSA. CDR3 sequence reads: CASVGGPSGANVLTF. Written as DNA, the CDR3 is TGTGCCAGCGTCGGAGGACCCTCTGGGGCCAACGTCCTGACTTTC.

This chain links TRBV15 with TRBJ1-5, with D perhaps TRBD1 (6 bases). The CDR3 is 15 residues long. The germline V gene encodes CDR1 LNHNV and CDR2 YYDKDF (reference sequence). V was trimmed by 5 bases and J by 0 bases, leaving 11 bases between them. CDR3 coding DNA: TGTGCCACCAGCGCGGCCAGGGGTAGCAATCAGCCCCAGCATTTT. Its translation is CATSAARGSNQPQHF.

This chain's CDR3 is CASSPTGFTDTQYF. Here the CDR3 DNA reads TGTGCCAGCAGTCCGACAGGATTCACAGATACGCAGTATTTT. This chain joins TRBV6-6 and TRBJ2-3; D perhaps matches TRBD1 (6 bases). The germline CDR1 and CDR2 sequences are MNHNY and SVGAGI (reference sequence). The CDR3 has 14 amino acids. Trimming shortened V by 5 bases and J by 2 bases, and 11 bases separated the two germline ends.

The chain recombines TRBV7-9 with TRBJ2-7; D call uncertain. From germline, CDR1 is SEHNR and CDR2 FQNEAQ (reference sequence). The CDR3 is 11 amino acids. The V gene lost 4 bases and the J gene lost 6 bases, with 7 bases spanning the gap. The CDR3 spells CASSSRGEQYF. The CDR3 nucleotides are TGTGCCAGCAGCTCCCGAGGCGAGCAGTACTTC.